The T cell receptor (beta chain) under discussion was sequenced for a study of T cell clones after liver transplantation. Study-level background: A pre-transplant mixed lymphocyte reaction with TCRbeta sequencing defined graft-donor-reactive clones followed in post-transplant blood. Subjects received no induction therapy and standard immunosuppression until randomization at 12-24 months post-transplant.

Unmatched junction bases numbered 6, after V lost 5 bases and J lost 7 bases. The V gene's germline CDR1 is SGHRS and CDR2 YFSETQ. The CDR3 has 13 residues. Using immunoSEQ multiplex PCR, the repertoire was profiled, and TCRdb retains in-frame clones only, with some absent. This table has about 33,000 clones, around 94% appearing once. This sequence joins TRBV5-1 and TRBJ1-2; 9 bases align to TRBD1. The clonotype originates from a human patient who received a liver transplant. Some T cells may be transferred from the graft donor. The sequenced sample was CD8+ T cells from blood, obtained 12 months after liver transplant. CDR3 sequence: CASSIGTGTGYTF. In DNA, the CDR3 is TGCGCCAGCAGTATCGGGACAGGGACTGGCTACACCTTC.